The T cell receptor (beta chain) under discussion was sequenced for a study of radiotherapy plus CTLA-4 blockade in lung cancer. Sequenced by immunoSEQ multiplex PCR; TCRdb stores in-frame clones only, minus some. Altogether around 22,000 clones are present, over 55% being singletons, with the ten largest covering about 3%. Study results and limitations: Among blood TCR repertoires after radiotherapy plus ipilimumab, tumor-derived clones expanded.

As to this clone: Its specificity is unknown.

With ipilimumab providing CTLA-4 blockade, focal radiation was administered to patients who had chemo-refractory metastatic non-small-cell lung cancer. The germline V gene has CDR1 SGHRS and CDR2 YFSETQ. The V end was cut by 2 bases, the J end by 3 bases, with 10 bases between. This CDR3 has 14 residues. V usage is TRBV5-1 and J usage is TRBJ2-3, with D hard to call. This clonotype was sampled from a human donor with non-small cell lung cancer whose response to radiotherapy plus ipilimumab could not be evaluated. The sequencing used peripheral blood, collected from a patient treated with radiotherapy plus ipilimumab. CDR3 protein: CASSFGTATDTQYF. The CDR3 coding sequence is TGCGCCAGCAGCTTTGGTACAGCAACAGATACGCAGTATTTT. The full variable domain, its missing parts supplied by reference TRBV5-1 and TRBJ2-3, is KAGVTQTPRYLIKTRGQQVTLSCSPISGHRSVSWYQQTPGQGLQFLFEYFSETQRNKGNFPGRFSGRQFSNSRSEMNVSTLELGDSALYLCASSFGTATDTQYFGPGTRLTVL.